This is a list of T cell receptor beta chains from one sample in a study of shared T cell receptors in the human thymus. The repertoire was sequenced with immunoSEQ multiplex PCR; TCRdb's copy has only in-frame clones and lacks some. The sample consists of roughly 710,000 clones, 70% to 90% of them appearing once. These data also formed part of another study, on human thymus T cells.

The sample taken for sequencing was thymocytes. The receptors derive from a girl less than two years old with a congenital heart defect. CDR3s include the opening cysteine and the closing phenylalanine or tryptophan. The D gene is left open where the match is weak. A clone size is listed for some rows: how often the clone was seen (once, few, many), or a class if it is expanded.

clone_size d_call j_call v_call cdr3_aa cdr3_nt
- - TRBJ2-1 TRBV5-8 CASSSGTRLTLPYNEQFF TGTGCCAGCTCTTCCGGGACACGGCTTACCCTTCCCTACAATGAGCAGTTCTTC
- - TRBJ1-1 TRBV19 CASSIGQNTEAFF TGTGCCAGTAGTATTGGCCAGAACACTGAAGCTTTCTTT
- - TRBJ2-2 TRBV6-6 CASSYKGGPVGELFF TGTGCCAGCAGTTACAAGGGGGGGCCGGTCGGGGAGCTGTTTTTT
- - TRBJ1-1 TRBV6-5 CASKYAQGMNTEAFF TGTGCCAGCAAATACGCACAGGGAATGAACACTGAAGCTTTCTTT
- - TRBJ2-3 TRBV6-4 CASSDSYTKRSTDTQYF TGTGCCAGCAGTGACTCCTATACCAAACGTAGCACAGATACGCAGTATTTT
once - TRBJ1-2 TRBV18 CASSPSAGVGYGYTF TGTGCCAGCTCACCATCTGCAGGGGTGGGCTATGGCTACACCTTC
once - TRBJ2-2 TRBV5-1 CASIAPGAGMVTGELFF TGCGCCAGCATCGCCCCCGGAGCCGGGATGGTGACCGGGGAGCTGTTTTTT
- TRBD1 TRBJ2-1 TRBV2 CASRTGKVGQNEQFF TGTGCCAGCAGGACAGGGAAGGTCGGTCAGAATGAGCAGTTCTTC
few TRBD1 TRBJ2-7 TRBV7-9 CASSLPVSDRAEGYEQYF TGTGCCAGCAGCTTACCGGTATCTGACAGGGCCGAGGGATACGAGCAGTACTTC
- TRBD2 TRBJ2-5 TRBV13 CASSLAVRGGWETQYF TGTGCCAGCAGCTTAGCTGTGCGGGGAGGGTGGGAGACCCAGTACTTC
- - TRBJ2-5 TRBV2 CASSPSRGTVETQYF TGTGCCAGCAGTCCAAGCCGCGGGACCGTAGAGACCCAGTACTTC
- TRBD1 TRBJ1-1 TRBV6-1 CASSERQGSCTEAFF TGTGCCAGCAGTGAAAGACAGGGGAGTTGCACTGAAGCTTTCTTT
- TRBD1 TRBJ2-6 TRBV5-1 CASSQTGQNSGANVLTF TGCGCCAGCAGCCAGACAGGGCAGAACTCTGGGGCCAACGTCCTGACTTTC
- - TRBJ1-5 TRBV2 CASGFHSGQPQHF TGTGCCAGCGGGTTTCACTCGGGTCAGCCCCAGCATTTT
- - TRBJ2-1 TRBV5-6 CASSFDQGLQFF TGTGCCAGCAGCTTTGATCAGGGATTGCAGTTCTTC
- TRBD1 TRBJ1-1 TRBV2 CASMTGRETEAFF TGTGCCAGCATGACAGGGCGGGAAACTGAAGCTTTCTTT
- - TRBJ2-1 TRBV6-4 CASSQDSLRGNEQFF TGTGCCAGCAGCCAAGACTCCTTAAGGGGCAATGAGCAGTTCTTC
- TRBD2 TRBJ2-1 TRBV28 CASSFLRGGLHEQFF TGTGCCAGCAGTTTTCTGCGCGGGGGGCTGCATGAGCAGTTCTTC
- - TRBJ1-5 TRBV7-8 CASSLVEDLSNQPQHF TGTGCCAGCAGCTTAGTTGAGGATTTGAGTAATCAGCCCCAGCATTTT
- - TRBJ2-6 TRBV2 CASSDFLPGANVLTF TGTGCCAGCAGTGACTTCCTCCCTGGGGCCAACGTCCTGACTTTC
- TRBD2 TRBJ2-5 TRBV13 CASSFGVNRARGECQETQYF TGTGCCAGCAGCTTCGGCGTTAATAGGGCTCGGGGGGAGTGTCAAGAGACCCAGTACTTC
- - TRBJ1-1 TRBV7-9 CASSFGPTEAFF TGTGCCAGCAGCTTTGGCCCCACTGAAGCTTTCTTT
- - TRBJ1-1 TRBV4-3 CASSLLLTGREAFF TGCGCCAGCAGCCTTTTATTGACAGGCAGGGAAGCTTTCTTT
- - TRBJ1-1 TRBV11-2 CASSSTDRTEAFF TGTGCCAGCAGCTCCACCGACAGGACTGAAGCTTTCTTT
- - TRBJ1-2 TRBV28 CASSLPDRSSFYGYTF TGTGCCAGCAGTCTCCCCGACAGATCTTCTTTCTATGGCTACACCTTC
- - TRBJ1-1 TRBV19 CASSEKKTRVIRTEAFF TGTGCCAGTAGTGAAAAGAAAACAAGAGTAATCAGGACTGAAGCTTTCTTT
- - TRBJ1-1 TRBV2 CASSEEGRKAFF TGTGCCAGCAGTGAGGAGGGCAGAAAAGCTTTCTTT
- - TRBJ1-5 TRBV27 CASSLGRGLNQPQHF TGTGCCAGCAGTTTAGGAAGGGGCCTTAATCAGCCCCAGCATTTT
once TRBD1 TRBJ1-4 TRBV5-1 CASSTRPTGWGEKLFF TGCGCCAGCAGCACCCGACCGACAGGGTGGGGGGAAAAACTGTTTTTT
- TRBD1 TRBJ2-5 TRBV4-1 CASSPAGGIGETQYF TGCGCCAGCAGCCCCGCAGGGGGTATCGGGGAGACCCAGTACTTC
- - TRBJ1-1 TRBV14 CASSPFSGLNTEAFF TGTGCCAGCAGCCCTTTCAGCGGCTTGAACACTGAAGCTTTCTTT
- TRBD1 TRBJ2-1 TRBV6-1 CASSEGVADREVGNEQFF TGTGCCAGCAGTGAAGGTGTTGCGGACAGGGAGGTCGGCAATGAGCAGTTCTTC
- - TRBJ1-2 TRBV6-6 CASSYAGDRTYGYTF TGTGCCAGCAGTTACGCGGGGGATCGGACCTATGGCTACACCTTC
- TRBD1 TRBJ1-3 TRBV7-9 CASRTDRGQGNTIYF TGTGCCAGCAGGACCGACAGGGGGCAAGGAAACACCATATATTTT
- - TRBJ2-3 TRBV19 CASNTGFASDTQYF TGTGCCAGTAACACAGGGTTTGCCTCGGATACGCAGTATTTT
- TRBD2 TRBJ2-1 TRBV7-2 CASSLSGGAGVNEQFF TGTGCCAGCAGCCTTAGCGGGGGGGCGGGGGTCAATGAGCAGTTCTTC
- TRBD1 TRBJ1-4 TRBV2 CASGGQAAEKLFF TGTGCCAGCGGGGGACAGGCGGCAGAAAAACTGTTTTTT
- - TRBJ1-1 TRBV10-1 CASSEAFWGWQNTEAFF TGCGCCAGCAGTGAAGCCTTTTGGGGCTGGCAGAACACTGAAGCTTTCTTT
- - TRBJ2-5 TRBV15 CATRTDPRETQYF TGTGCCACCAGGACCGATCCGAGGGAGACCCAGTACTTC
- TRBD2 TRBJ2-5 TRBV9 CASSAGLDWRETQYF TGTGCCAGCAGCGCAGGACTAGATTGGCGAGAGACCCAGTACTTC
- - TRBJ2-7 TRBV5-1 CASSLGVQYYEQYF TGCGCCAGCAGCCTAGGGGTCCAGTACTACGAGCAGTACTTC
- TRBD1 TRBJ1-1 TRBV5-1 CASSPRQGKRNTEAFF TGCGCCAGCAGCCCCCGACAGGGAAAAAGGAACACTGAAGCTTTCTTT
- TRBD1 TRBJ1-3 TRBV6-1 CASSANRGFSGNTIYF TGTGCCAGCAGTGCAAACAGGGGGTTCTCTGGAAACACCATATATTTT
- TRBD1 TRBJ1-5 TRBV4-1 CASSHAGQGGYQPQHF TGCGCCAGCAGCCATGCCGGACAGGGAGGGTATCAGCCCCAGCATTTT
- TRBD1 TRBJ1-6 TRBV11-2 CASSLESGQAQHNSPLHF TGTGCCAGCAGCTTAGAGTCGGGACAGGCCCAGCATAATTCACCCCTCCACTTT
- - TRBJ1-1 TRBV30 CAWVQGWGAFF TGTGCCTGGGTACAGGGCTGGGGAGCTTTCTTT
- - TRBJ2-7 TRBV6-6 CASSYFPETYEQYF TGTGCCAGCAGTTACTTTCCAGAAACCTACGAGCAGTACTTC
few - TRBJ2-6 TRBV11-2 CASRTDRTLSGANVLTF TGTGCCAGCAGAACCGACAGGACCCTCTCTGGGGCCAACGTCCTGACTTTC
few TRBD2 TRBJ2-1 TRBV5-1 CASSLEGGLASSGSYNEQFF TGCGCCAGCAGCTTGGAAGGGGGACTAGCCTCTTCTGGCTCCTACAATGAGCAGTTCTTC
few - TRBJ1-4 TRBV19 CASSIDQHIGTREEKLFF TGTGCCAGTAGTATAGATCAACATATAGGGACGCGGGAAGAAAAACTGTTTTTT
- TRBD2 TRBJ2-1 TRBV6-4 CASSKQTSGGNNEQFF TGTGCCAGCAGCAAACAGACTAGCGGGGGGAACAATGAGCAGTTCTTC
- - TRBJ2-3 TRBV4-1 CASSSRPRTDTQYF TGCGCCAGCAGCTCCCGTCCCAGGACAGATACGCAGTATTTT
- TRBD1 TRBJ1-4 TRBV11-2 CASSFVRDSNEKLFF TGTGCCAGCAGCTTTGTGCGGGACAGTAATGAAAAACTGTTTTTT
- - TRBJ1-1 TRBV27 CASNKFRGVGGAFF TGTGCCAGCAACAAATTCAGGGGAGTCGGAGGCGCTTTCTTT
- - TRBJ1-4 TRBV7-6 CASSLVGQGNEKLFF TGTGCCAGCAGCTTAGTAGGGCAGGGCAATGAAAAACTGTTTTTT